This T cell receptor (beta chain) was sequenced in a study of blood T cell repertoires in COVID-19. As for the study in general: The origin of the acute and convalescent COVID-19 samples was the United States, Italy and Spain. T cells, B-cell-depleted T cells, or PBMCs provided the cDNA or gDNA that served as material.

Generated by immunoSEQ multiplex PCR, the TCRdb table keeps only in-frame clones and is missing some. This table holds approximately 180,000 clones, around nine tenths found once. V was trimmed by 0 bases and J by 3 bases, leaving 12 bases between them. The CDR3 covers 16 residues. From germline, CDR1 is LGHDT and CDR2 YNNKEL (reference sequence). The chain has TRBV3-1 (or the pseudogene TRBV3-2) and TRBJ1-5, with D perhaps matching TRBD1 (5 bases). The TCR sequence derives from a man in his forties with active or convalescent COVID-19. Sequencing used peripheral blood. CDR3 DNA sequence: TGTGCCAGCAGCCAAGATGTCCCCAGGGCCAATCAGCCCCAGCATTTT. Its translation: CASSQDVPRANQPQHF.